This record concerns one T cell receptor (beta chain) sequence. Its target is unknown. Donors, healthy HIV-negative adults, lacked recent acute infections or vaccinations. Roughly 200 ng DNA, approximately 31,000 T cell genomes, went into each sorted-subset replicate PCR. Only in-frame clones appear in the TCRdb table, and some are missing; sequencing was by immunoSEQ multiplex PCR. The sample has about 2.5 million clones, 85% to 95% seen once. V gave up 6 bases and J gave up 0 bases, with 12 bases separating them. CDR1 and CDR2 from the germline V gene are ENHRY and SYGVKD. The CDR3 spans 15 residues. This entry belongs to a study of shared clonotypes between healthy human individuals. General study points: Clonotype sharing among donors likely depends on sequencing depth.

This chain links TRBV10-3 with TRBJ2-1; D ambiguous. This receptor was taken from a man between 18 and 35 years old in good health. Some clones in this sample may be carry-over from other donors' samples. Source material: naive CD4+ T cells from PBMCs. Noted subset: CD45RA+ positively selected. Written as DNA, the CDR3 is TGTGCCATCAGCCTCGGGCCAAGCTCCTACAATGAGCAGTTCTTC. As protein: CAISLGPSSYNEQFF.